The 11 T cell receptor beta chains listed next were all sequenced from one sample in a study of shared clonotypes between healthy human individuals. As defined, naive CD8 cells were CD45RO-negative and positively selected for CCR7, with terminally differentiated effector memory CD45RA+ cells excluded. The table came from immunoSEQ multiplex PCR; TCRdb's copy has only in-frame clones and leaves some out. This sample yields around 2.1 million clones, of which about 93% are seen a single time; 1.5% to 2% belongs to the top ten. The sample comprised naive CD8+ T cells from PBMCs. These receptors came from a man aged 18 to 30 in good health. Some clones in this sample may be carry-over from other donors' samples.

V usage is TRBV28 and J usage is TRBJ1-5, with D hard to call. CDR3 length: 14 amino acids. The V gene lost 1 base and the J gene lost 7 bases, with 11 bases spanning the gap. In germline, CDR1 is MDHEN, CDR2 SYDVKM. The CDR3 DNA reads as TGTGCCAGCAGTTTATTTGGGGTTTTCCAGCCCCAGCATTTT. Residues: CASSLFGVFQPQHF.

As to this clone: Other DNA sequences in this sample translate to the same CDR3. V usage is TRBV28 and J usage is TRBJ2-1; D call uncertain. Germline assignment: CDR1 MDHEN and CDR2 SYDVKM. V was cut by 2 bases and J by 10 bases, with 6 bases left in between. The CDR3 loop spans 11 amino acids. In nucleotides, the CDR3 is TGTGCCAGCAGTTTAGGGGTGGAGCAGTTCTTC. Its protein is CASSLGVEQFF. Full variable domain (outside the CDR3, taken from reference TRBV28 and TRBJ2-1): DVKVTQSSRYLVKRTGEKVFLECVQDMDHENMFWYRQDPGLGLRLIYFSYDVKMKEKGDIPEGYSVSREKKERFSLILESASTNQTSMYLCASSLGVEQFFGPGTRLTVL.

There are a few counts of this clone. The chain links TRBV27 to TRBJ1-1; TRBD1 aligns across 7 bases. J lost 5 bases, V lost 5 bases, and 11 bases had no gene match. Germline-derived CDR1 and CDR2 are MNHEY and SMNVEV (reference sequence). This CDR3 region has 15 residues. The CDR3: CASSPLRGRGTEAFF. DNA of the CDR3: TGTGCCAGCAGTCCCCTGAGGGGGCGAGGGACTGAAGCTTTCTTT.

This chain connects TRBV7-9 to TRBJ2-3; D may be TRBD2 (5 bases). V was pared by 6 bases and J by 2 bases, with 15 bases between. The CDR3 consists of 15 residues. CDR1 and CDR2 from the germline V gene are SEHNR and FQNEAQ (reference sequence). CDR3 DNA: TGTGCCAGCAGTCTAGGCGGGTATCCCACAGATACGCAGTATTTT. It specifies CASSLGGYPTDTQYF.

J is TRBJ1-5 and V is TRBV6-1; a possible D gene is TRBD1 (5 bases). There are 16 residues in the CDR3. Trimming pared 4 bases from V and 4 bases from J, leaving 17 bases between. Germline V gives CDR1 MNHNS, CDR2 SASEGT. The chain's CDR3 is CASSGWDSPRNQPQHF. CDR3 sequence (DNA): TGTGCCAGCAGTGGATGGGACTCCCCCAGGAATCAGCCCCAGCATTTT.

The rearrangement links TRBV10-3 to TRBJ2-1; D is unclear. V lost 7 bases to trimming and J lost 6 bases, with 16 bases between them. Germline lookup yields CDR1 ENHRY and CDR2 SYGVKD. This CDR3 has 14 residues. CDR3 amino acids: CAITSEGFGNEQFF. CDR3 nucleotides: TGTGCCATCACGAGCGAAGGGTTTGGCAATGAGCAGTTCTTC.

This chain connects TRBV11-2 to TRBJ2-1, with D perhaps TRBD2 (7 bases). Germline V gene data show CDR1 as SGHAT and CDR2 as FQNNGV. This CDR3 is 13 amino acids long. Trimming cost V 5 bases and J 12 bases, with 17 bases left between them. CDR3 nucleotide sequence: TGTGCCAGCAGCACATACAGGGAGGGGGGGCAGTTCTTC. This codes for CASSTYREGGQFF.

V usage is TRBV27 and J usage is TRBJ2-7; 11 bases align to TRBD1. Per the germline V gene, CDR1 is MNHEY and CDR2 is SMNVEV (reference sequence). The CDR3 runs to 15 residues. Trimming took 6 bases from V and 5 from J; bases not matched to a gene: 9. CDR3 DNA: TGTGCCAGCAGCCATGGGACAGGGGGTTCTAACGAGCAGTACTTC. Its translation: CASSHGTGGSNEQYF.

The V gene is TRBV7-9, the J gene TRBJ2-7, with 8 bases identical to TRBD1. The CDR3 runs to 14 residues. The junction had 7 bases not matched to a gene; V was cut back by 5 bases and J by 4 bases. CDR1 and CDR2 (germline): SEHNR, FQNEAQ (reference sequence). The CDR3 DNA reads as TGTGCCAGCAGCCCCAGGGGGCGCATATACGAGCAGTACTTC. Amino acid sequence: CASSPRGRIYEQYF.

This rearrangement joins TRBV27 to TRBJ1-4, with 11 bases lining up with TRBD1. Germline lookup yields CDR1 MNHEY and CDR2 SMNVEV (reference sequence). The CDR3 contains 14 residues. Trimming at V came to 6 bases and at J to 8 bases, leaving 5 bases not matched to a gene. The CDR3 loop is CASSQDRGQEKLFF. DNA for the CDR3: TGTGCCAGCAGCCAGGACAGGGGGCAGGAAAAACTGTTTTTT.

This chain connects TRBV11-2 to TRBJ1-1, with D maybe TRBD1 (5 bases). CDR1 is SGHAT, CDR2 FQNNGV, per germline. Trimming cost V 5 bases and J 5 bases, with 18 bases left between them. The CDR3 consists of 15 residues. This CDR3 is CASSQSYGAGTEAFF. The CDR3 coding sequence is TGTGCCAGCAGCCAATCCTACGGGGCTGGGACTGAAGCTTTCTTT.